This T cell receptor beta chain was obtained from a study of Ad26.COV2.S vaccination and SARS-CoV-2 variants. Study in general: It was the COV1001 Ad26.COV2.S trial arm that included the donor. Intramuscularly, Ad26.COV2.S was given either once or twice, 56 days apart. Overall study results and limits: Vaccine recipients had higher spike-specific TCR breadth than placebo recipients.

Germline V lookup: CDR1 LNHNV, CDR2 YYDKDF (reference sequence). The CDR3 sequence is 16 residues long. The ends lost 3 bases at V and 4 bases at J; junction bases unmatched: 5. Treatment reported: roughly 18 received Ad26.COV2.S at low or high dose, single or two shots; 5 received placebo; per-sample allocation not given. Specimen acquisition occurred on day 63 following the initial vaccine or placebo injection. Cohort 1b enrolled adults aged 18-55 years in Boston. Data came from immunoSEQ multiplex PCR; TCRdb stores just in-frame clones and leaves some out. The table records fewer than 400,000 clones, about 89% of them present only once. In the case of this clone: Its antigen is unidentified.

This sequence joins TRBV15 and TRBJ2-2; TRBD1 matches 10 bases. This receptor was identified in a person aged 18 to 65 who received the Ad26.COV2.S COVID-19 vaccine or a placebo. The sample was peripheral blood, taken in a trial of Ad26.COV2.S vaccine versus placebo. The CDR3 DNA sequence: TGTGCCACCAGCAGTAGGGACAGGGGAGGCACCGGGGAGCTGTTTTTT. It translates to CATSSRDRGGTGELFF.